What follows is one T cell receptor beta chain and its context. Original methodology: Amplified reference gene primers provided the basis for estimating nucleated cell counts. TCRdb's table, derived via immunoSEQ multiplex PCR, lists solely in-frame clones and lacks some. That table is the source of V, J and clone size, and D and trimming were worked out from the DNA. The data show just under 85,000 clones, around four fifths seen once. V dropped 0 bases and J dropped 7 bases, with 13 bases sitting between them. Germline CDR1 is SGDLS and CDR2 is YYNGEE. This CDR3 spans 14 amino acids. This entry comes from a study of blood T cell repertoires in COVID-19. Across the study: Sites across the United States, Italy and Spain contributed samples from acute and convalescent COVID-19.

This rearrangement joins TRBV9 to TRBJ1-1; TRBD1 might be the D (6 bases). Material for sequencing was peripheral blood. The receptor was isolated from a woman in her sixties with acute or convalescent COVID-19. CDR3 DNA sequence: TGTGCCAGCAGCGTAGGTTGGGGGCGAGGTGAAGCTTTCTTT. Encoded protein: CASSVGWGRGEAFF.